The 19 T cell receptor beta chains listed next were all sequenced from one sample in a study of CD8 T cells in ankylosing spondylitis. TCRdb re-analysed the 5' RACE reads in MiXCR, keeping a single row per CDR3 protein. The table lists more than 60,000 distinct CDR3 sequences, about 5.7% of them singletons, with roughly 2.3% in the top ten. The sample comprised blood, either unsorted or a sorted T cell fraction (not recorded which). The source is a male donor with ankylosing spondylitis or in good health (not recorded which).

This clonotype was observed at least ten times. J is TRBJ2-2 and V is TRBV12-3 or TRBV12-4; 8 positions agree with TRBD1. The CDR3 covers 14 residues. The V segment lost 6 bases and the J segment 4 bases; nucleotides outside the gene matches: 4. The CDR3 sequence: CASSPGQATGELFF. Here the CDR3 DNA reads TGTGCCAGCAGCCCGGGACAGGCCACCGGGGAGCTGTTTTTT.

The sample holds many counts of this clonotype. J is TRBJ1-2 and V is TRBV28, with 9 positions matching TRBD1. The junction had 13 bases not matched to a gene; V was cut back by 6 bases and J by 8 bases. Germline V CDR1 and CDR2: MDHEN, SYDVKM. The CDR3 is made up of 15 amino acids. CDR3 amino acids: CASRTPGQGLGGYTF. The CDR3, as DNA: TGTGCCAGCAGGACCCCGGGACAGGGACTAGGAGGCTACACCTTC.

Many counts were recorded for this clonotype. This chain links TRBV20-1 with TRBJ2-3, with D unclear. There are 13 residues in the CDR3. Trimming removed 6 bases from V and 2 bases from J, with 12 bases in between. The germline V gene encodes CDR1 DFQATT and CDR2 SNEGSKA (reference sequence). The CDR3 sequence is CSARPPHTDTQYF. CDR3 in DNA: TGCAGTGCACGGCCACCACACACAGATACGCAGTATTTT.

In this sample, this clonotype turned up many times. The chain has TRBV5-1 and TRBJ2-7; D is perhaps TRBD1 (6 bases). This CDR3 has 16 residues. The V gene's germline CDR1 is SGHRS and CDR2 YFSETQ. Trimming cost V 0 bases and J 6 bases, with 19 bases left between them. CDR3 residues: CASSLAAAGARREQYF. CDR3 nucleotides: TGCGCCAGCAGCTTGGCCGCGGCAGGGGCCCGGCGCGAGCAGTACTTC.

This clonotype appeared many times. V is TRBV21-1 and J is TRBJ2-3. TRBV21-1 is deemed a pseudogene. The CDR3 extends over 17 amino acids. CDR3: CASSHYADVPSTDTQYF. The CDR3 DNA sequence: TGTGCCAGCAGCCATTATGCTGACGTTCCTAGCACAGATACGCAGTATTTT.

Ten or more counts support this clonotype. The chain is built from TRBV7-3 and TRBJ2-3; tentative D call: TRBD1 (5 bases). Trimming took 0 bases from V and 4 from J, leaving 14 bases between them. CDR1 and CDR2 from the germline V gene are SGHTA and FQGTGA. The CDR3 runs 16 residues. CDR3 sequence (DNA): TGTGCCAGCAGCTTAACTGACAGCGATCCGTCAGATACGCAGTATTTT. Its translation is CASSLTDSDPSDTQYF.

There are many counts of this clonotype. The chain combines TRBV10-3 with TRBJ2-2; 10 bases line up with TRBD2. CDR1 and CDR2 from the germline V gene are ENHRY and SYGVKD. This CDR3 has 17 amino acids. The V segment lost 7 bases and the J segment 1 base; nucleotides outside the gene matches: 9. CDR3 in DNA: TGTGCCATCACCCCTTTTAGCGGGGGGCAGAACACCGGGGAGCTGTTTTTT. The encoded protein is CAITPFSGGQNTGELFF.

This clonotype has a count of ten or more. The CDR3 DNA is TGTGCCAGCAGCGTCGGGGCTAATGAAAAACTGTTTTTT. It translates to CASSVGANEKLFF. The rearrangement joins TRBV9 to TRBJ1-4; D is unresolved. Germline V lookup: CDR1 SGDLS, CDR2 YYNGEE. The CDR3 extends over 13 amino acids. V lost 2 bases to trimming and J lost 3 bases, with 5 bases between them.

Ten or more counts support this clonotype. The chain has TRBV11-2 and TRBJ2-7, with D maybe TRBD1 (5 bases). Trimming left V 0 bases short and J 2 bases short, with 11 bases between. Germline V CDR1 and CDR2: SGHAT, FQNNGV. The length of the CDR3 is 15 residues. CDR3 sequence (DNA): TGTGCCAGCAGCTTAGACAGGGTGGAGACCTACGAGCAGTACTTC. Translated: CASSLDRVETYEQYF.

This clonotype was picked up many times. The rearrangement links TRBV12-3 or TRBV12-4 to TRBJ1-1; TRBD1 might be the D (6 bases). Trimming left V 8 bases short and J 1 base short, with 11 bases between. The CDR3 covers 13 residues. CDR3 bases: TGTGCCAGCGGTAAGGACAGGAACACTGAAGCTTTCTTT. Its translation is CASGKDRNTEAFF.

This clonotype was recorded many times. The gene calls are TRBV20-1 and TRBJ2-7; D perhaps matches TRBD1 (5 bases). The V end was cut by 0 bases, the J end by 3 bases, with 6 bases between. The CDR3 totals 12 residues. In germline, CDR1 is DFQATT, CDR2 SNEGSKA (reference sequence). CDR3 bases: TGCAGTGCTAGAGATGACAGCTACGAGCAGTACTTC. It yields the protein CSARDDSYEQYF.

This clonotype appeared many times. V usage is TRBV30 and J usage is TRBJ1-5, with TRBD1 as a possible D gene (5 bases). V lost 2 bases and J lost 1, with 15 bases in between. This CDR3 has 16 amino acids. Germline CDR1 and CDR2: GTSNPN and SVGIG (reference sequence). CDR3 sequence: CAWSPWDGASNQPQHF. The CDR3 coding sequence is TGTGCCTGGAGTCCTTGGGACGGGGCGAGCAATCAGCCCCAGCATTTT.

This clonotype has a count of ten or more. DNA of the CDR3: TGTGCCAGCAGTTTAGGCCTAGCGGGGTGGGCAGATACGCAGTATTTT. Protein: CASSLGLAGWADTQYF. The chain recombines TRBV12-3 or TRBV12-4 with TRBJ2-3; 9 nucleotides agree with TRBD2. With 1 base clipped from V and 4 bases from J, the junction kept 6 bases outside the gene matches. This CDR3 has 16 residues.

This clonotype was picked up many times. CDR3 coding DNA: TGTGCCAGCAGCCAAGTAAGAGGGGGTGAAAAACTGTTTTTT. Translated, it gives CASSQVRGGEKLFF. V gene TRBV3-1 combines with J gene TRBJ1-4; TRBD1 is a possible D gene (6 bases). The V end lost 1 base, the J end lost 7 bases, and 10 bases lay between the germline ends. The CDR3 runs to 14 residues. The germline gives CDR1 LGHDT, CDR2 YNNKEL (reference sequence).

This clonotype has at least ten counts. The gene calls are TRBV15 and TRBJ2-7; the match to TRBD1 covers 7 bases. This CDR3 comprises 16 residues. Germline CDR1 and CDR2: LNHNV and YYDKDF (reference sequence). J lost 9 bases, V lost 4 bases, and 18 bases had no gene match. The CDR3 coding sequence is TGTGCCACCAGCACACTTACCGGGACAGAAGGTATTTTGCAGTACTTC. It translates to CATSTLTGTEGILQYF.

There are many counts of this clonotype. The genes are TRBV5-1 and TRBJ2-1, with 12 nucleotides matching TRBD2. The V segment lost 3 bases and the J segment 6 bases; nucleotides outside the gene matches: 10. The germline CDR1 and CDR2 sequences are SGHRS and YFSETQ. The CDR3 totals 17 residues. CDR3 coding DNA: TGCGCCAGCAGCTCTTCCTCTAGCGGGGGGGCCGCCAATGAGCAGTTCTTC. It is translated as CASSSSSSGGAANEQFF.

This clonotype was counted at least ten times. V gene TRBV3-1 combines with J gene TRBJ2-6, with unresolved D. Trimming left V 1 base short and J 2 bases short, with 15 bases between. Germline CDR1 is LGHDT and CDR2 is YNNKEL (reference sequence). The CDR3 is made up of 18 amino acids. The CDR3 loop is CASSQVYYEGTGANVLTF. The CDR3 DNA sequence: TGTGCCAGCAGCCAAGTTTATTATGAAGGGACTGGGGCCAACGTCCTGACTTTC.

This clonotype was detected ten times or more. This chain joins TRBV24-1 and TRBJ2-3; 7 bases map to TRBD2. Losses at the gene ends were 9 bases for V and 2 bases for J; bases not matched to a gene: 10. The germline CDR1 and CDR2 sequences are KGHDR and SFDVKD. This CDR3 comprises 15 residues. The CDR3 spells CATPREPQPTDTQYF. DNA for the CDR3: TGTGCCACCCCGCGGGAGCCGCAACCCACAGATACGCAGTATTTT.

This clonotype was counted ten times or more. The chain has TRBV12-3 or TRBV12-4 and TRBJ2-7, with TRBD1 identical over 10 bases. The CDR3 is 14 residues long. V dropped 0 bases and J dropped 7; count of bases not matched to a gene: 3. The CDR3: CASSLADRGTEQYF. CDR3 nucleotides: TGTGCCAGCAGTTTAGCGGACAGGGGGACTGAGCAGTACTTC.